This T cell receptor beta chain was documented in a study of CD8 T cells in Susac syndrome. An amount of RNA that ranged from roughly 0.45 to 1 ug was reverse transcribed with random hexamers. Amplification of TCR beta CDR3 across 54 Vbeta and 13 Jbeta was performed with immunoSEQ multiplex PCR. TCRdb re-called the immunoSEQ multiplex PCR reads with MiXCR, one entry per CDR3 protein. The top ten clones hold 0.15% to 0.2% of a sample with under 200,000 distinct CDR3 sequences, 95% of them seen once. Per the germline V gene, CDR1 is SQVTM and CDR2 is ANQGSEA. V shed 0 bases and J shed 4 bases, with 18 bases lying between them. The CDR3 is 16 amino acids. TEMRA cells were FACS-enriched, and CD8+ and CD4+ T cells were isolated negatively.

The sequencing sample was made of CD8+ T cells from PBMCs. This chain links TRBV29-1 with TRBJ1-2; D is perhaps TRBD1 (6 bases). This TCR was recovered from a human donor with Susac syndrome. The CDR3 region is CSVEDHRQALPYGYTF. The CDR3 DNA is TGCAGCGTTGAAGATCATAGACAGGCGCTGCCCTATGGCTACACCTTC.